The clone carrying this T cell receptor (beta chain) came up a few times. Its antigen is unknown. The PCR ran on 60 Vbeta and 13 Jbeta primers. TCRdb's table, derived via immunoSEQ multiplex PCR, lists solely in-frame clones and lacks some. The top ten clones hold over 2.5% of a sample with 160,000 or so clones, about 65% of them seen once. The data were taken from a study of cytomegalovirus exposure and HLA in healthy donors. Study-wide results and limits: Reported findings show TCR beta sequences accurately forecast HLA-A and HLA-B alleles in most subjects. Analyzed later, association rates of TCRs varied across HLA loci, with DRB1 most and HLA-C fewest. Association of a missense DCLRE1C variant with TCR beta V- and J-gene trimming was reported in a later analysis. Earlier analysis looked at TCR beta V segments, and most were productive about 87% or about 30% of the time.

The receptor was derived from a woman aged 30 to 39 in good health and CMV-seronegative. The sequenced sample was PBMCs.

In DNA, the CDR3 is TGCGCCAGCAGCCAAGAACCCAGGGGGACTTATGGCTACACCTTC. Its translation: CASSQEPRGTYGYTF. The rearrangement uses TRBV4-1 and TRBJ1-2; 7 bases align to TRBD1. The CDR3 extends over 15 amino acids. With 0 bases clipped from V and 5 bases from J, the junction kept 6 bases outside the gene matches. CDR1 is MGHRA, CDR2 YSYEKL, per germline.